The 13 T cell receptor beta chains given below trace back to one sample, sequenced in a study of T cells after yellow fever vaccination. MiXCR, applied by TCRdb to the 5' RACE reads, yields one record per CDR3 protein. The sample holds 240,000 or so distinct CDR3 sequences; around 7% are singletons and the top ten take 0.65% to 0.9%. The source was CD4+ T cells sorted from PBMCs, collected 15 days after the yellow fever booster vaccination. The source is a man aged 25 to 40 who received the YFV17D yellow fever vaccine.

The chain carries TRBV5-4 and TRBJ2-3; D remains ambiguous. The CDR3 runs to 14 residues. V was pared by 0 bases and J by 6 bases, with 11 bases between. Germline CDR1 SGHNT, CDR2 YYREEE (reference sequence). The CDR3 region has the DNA TGTGCCAGCAGCTTGGCCCAAGGGCCGGATACGCAGTATTTT. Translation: CASSLAQGPDTQYF.

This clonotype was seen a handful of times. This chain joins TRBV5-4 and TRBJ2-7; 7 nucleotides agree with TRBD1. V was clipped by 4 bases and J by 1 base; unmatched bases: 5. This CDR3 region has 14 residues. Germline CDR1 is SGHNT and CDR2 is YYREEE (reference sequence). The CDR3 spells CASSLPTGSYEQYF. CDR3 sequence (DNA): TGTGCCAGCAGCCTACCGACAGGGTCCTACGAGCAGTACTTC.

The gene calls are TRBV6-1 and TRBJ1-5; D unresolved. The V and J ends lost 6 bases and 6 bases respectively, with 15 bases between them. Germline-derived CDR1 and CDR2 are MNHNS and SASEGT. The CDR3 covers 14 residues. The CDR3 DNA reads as TGTGCCAGCAGATCCGGTGGAGCAGGTCAGCCCCAGCATTTT. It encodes CASRSGGAGQPQHF.

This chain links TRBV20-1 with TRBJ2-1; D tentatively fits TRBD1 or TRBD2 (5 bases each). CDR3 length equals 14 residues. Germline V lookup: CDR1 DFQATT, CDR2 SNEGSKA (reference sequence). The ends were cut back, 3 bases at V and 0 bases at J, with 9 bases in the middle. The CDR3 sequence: CSASGDHSYNEQFF. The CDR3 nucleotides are TGCAGTGCTAGCGGGGACCACTCCTACAATGAGCAGTTCTTC.

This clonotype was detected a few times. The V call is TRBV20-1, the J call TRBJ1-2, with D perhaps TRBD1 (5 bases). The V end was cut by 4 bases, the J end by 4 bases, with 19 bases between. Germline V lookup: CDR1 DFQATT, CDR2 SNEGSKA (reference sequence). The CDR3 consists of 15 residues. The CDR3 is CSAIDKGTHLYGYTF. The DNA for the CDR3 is TGCAGTGCTATCGATAAAGGGACCCATCTCTATGGCTACACCTTC.

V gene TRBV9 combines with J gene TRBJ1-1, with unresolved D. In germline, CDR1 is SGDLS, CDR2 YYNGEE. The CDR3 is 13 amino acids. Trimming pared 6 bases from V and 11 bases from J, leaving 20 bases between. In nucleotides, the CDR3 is TGTGCCAGCAACCCTTTTGGTGTAGGGCGGGCTTTCTTT. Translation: CASNPFGVGRAFF.

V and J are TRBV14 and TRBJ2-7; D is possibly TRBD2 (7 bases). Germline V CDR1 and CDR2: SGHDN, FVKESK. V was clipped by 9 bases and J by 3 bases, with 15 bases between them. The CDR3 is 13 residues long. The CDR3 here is CARPGGGCYEQYF. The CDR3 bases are TGTGCCAGGCCGGGGGGCGGGTGCTACGAGCAGTACTTC.

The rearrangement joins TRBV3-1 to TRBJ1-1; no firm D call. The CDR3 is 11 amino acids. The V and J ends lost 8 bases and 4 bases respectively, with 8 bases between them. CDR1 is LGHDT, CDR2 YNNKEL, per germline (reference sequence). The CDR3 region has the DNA TGTGCCAGCTTAGGTTCCACTGAAGCTTTCTTT. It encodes CASLGSTEAFF.

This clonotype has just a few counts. Here the CDR3 reads CSAPSGRDKNIQYF. The CDR3 DNA reads TGCAGTGCCCCCTCTGGACGGGACAAAAACATTCAGTACTTC. The chain joins TRBV20-1 to TRBJ2-4, with D possibly TRBD2 on 5 matching bases. Trimming removed 6 bases at V and 3 bases at J, with 15 bases between. The CDR3 consists of 14 residues. Germline V gene data show CDR1 as DFQATT and CDR2 as SNEGSKA (reference sequence).

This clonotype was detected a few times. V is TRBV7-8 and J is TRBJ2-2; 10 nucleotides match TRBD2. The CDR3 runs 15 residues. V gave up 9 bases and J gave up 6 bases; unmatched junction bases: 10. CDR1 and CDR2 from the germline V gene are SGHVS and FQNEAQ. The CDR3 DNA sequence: TGTGCCAGTCATACCGGACTAGCGGTGGCCGGGGAGCTGTTTTTT. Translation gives CASHTGLAVAGELFF. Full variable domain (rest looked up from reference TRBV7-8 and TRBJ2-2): GAGVSQSPRYKVAKRGQDVALRCDPISGHVSLFWYQQALGQGPEFLTYFQNEAQLDKSGLPSDRFFAERPEGSVSTLKIQRTQQEDSAVYLCASHTGLAVAGELFFGEGSRLTVL.

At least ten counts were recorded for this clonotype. CDR3 nucleotides: TGTGCCAGCAGCTTAAGTGGCGACTACAATGAGCAGTTCTTC. Its protein is CASSLSGDYNEQFF. J is TRBJ2-1 and V is TRBV7-2; D is ambiguous. The CDR3 consists of 14 residues. The V end was cut by 2 bases, the J end by 3 bases, with 8 bases between. Germline V lookup: CDR1 SGHTA, CDR2 FQGNSA.

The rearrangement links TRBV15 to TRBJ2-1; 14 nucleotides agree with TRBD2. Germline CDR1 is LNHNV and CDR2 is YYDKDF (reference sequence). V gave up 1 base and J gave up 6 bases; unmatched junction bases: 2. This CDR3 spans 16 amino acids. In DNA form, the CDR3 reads TGTGCCACCAGCAGAGGAGGACTAGCGGGAGGCAATGAGCAGTTCTTC. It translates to CATSRGGLAGGNEQFF.

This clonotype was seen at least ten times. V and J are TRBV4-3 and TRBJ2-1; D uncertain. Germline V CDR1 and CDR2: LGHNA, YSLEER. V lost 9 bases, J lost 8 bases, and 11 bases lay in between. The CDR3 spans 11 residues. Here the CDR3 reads CASLVLDEQFF. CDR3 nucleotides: TGCGCCAGTCTTGTCCTGGATGAGCAGTTCTTC.